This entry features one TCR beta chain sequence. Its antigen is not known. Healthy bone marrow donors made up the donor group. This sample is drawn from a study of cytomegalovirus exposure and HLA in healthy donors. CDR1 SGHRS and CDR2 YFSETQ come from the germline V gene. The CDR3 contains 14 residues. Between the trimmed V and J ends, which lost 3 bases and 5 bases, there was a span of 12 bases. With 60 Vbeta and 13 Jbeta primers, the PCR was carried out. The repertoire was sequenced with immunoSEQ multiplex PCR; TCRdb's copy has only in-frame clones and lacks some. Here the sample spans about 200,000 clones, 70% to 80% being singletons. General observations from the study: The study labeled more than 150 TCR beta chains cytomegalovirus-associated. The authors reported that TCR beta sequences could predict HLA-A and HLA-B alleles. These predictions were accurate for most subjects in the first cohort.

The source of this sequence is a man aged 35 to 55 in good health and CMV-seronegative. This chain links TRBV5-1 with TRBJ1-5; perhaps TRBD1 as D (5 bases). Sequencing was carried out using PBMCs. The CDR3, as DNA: TGCGCCAGCAGCTGGGGAGGAGGGGATCAGCCCCAGCATTTT. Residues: CASSWGGGDQPQHF.